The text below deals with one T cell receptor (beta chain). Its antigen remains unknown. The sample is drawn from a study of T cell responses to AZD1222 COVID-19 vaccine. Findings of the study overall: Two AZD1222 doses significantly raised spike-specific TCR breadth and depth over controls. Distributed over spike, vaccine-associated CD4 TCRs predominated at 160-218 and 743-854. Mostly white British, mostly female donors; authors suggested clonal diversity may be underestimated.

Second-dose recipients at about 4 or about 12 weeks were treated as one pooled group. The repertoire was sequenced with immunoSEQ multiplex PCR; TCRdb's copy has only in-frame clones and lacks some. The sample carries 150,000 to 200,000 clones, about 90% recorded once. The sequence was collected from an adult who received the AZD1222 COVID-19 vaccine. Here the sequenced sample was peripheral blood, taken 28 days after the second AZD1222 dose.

The DNA for the CDR3 is TGTGCCAGCAGCTCTCCGGACAGGGGGCTCTACGAGCAGTACTTC. The encoded protein is CASSSPDRGLYEQYF. The chain employs TRBV5-8 and TRBJ2-7, with 11 bases that match TRBD1. Trimming removed 3 bases from V and 3 bases from J; junction bases left unmatched: 5. CDR3 length: 15 amino acids. The germline V gene has CDR1 SGHTS and CDR2 YDEGEE.